The TCR beta chain described here comes from a study of memory CD4+ T cells and cytomegalovirus serostatus. Across the whole study: Healthy Belgian adult donors included about nine CMV-positive and approximately 25 CMV-negative people. Findings and limits, study-wide: Each of 55 to 80 CMV-associated TCRbeta sequences occurred in one to five individuals. Suggested: most of the CMV-linked TCR signature lies in CD4+ memory cells.

V trimming: 7 bases; J trimming: 6 bases; junction bases outside the gene matches: 6. This CDR3 region has 15 residues. The germline CDR1 and CDR2 sequences are MNHEY and SMNVEV (reference sequence). As concerns this clone: Its matching antigen is unknown.

The sort gate was single viable CD3+CD4+CD8-CD45RO+ cells for memory CD4+ T cells. The data were produced by immunoSEQ multiplex PCR, yet TCRdb's version contains in-frame clones alone and is incomplete. There are tens of thousands of clones in the sample; roughly 78% occur only once, and roughly 5% lies in the top ten. The V gene is TRBV27, the J gene TRBJ2-2; TRBD2 agrees at 12 bases. This receptor was obtained from an adult in good health and CMV-seropositive. The sequenced sample was memory CD4+ T cells from blood. CDR3: CASKNGLAGPGELFF. In nucleotides, the CDR3 is TGTGCCAGCAAGAACGGACTAGCGGGGCCCGGGGAGCTGTTTTTT.